Shown below are 20 T cell receptor beta chains from a single sample sequenced in a study of T cell responses to AZD1222 COVID-19 vaccine. The protocol was immunoSEQ multiplex PCR, while the TCRdb copy is restricted to in-frame clones and leaves out a portion. The repertoire includes approximately 100,000 clones, around 92% of them detected once, and 2.5% to 3% sits in the top ten. The specimen was peripheral blood, collected on day 0 of MenACWY control vaccination. The source of these receptors is an adult in good health.

This sequence joins TRBV27 and TRBJ1-1; no clear D. V lost 1 base to trimming and J lost 1 base, with 7 bases between them. The CDR3 extends over 14 amino acids. CDR1 and CDR2 (germline): MNHEY, SMNVEV (reference sequence). The chain's CDR3 is CASSLYRGNTEAFF. CDR3 coding DNA: TGTGCCAGCAGTTTATATCGAGGGAACACTGAAGCTTTCTTT.

The chain links TRBV5-6 to TRBJ2-2; 7 bases are a match to TRBD2. The CDR3 is 15 residues long. Germline V gene sequence: CDR1 SGHDT, CDR2 YYEEEE. V lost 2 bases and J lost 6; bases outside the gene matches: 7. In DNA form, the CDR3 reads TGTGCCAGCAGCTTAAGGCCCAGCGGGGCCGGGGAGCTGTTTTTT. It translates to CASSLRPSGAGELFF.

The chain has TRBV29-1 and TRBJ2-7, with no clear D. This CDR3 has 11 residues. Trimming cost V 3 bases and J 4 bases, with 7 bases left between them. Germline V gene data show CDR1 as SQVTM and CDR2 as ANQGSEA. Written as DNA, the CDR3 is TGCAGCGTTGAGGTCGGGTACGAGCAGTACTTC. Translated: CSVEVGYEQYF.

This clone was observed a few times. J is TRBJ2-7 and V is TRBV4-1, with a tentative D call TRBD1 (5 bases). The CDR3 has 15 residues. Germline V gene lookup returns CDR1 MGHRA and CDR2 YSYEKL. Trimming took 3 bases from V and 7 from J, leaving 19 bases between them. CDR3 sequence (DNA): TGCGCCAGCAGCCATGGACAAGCCGCTACGGAAGAGCAGTACTTC. Its translation is CASSHGQAATEEQYF.

The chain links TRBV19 to TRBJ1-4; D remains unclear. Germline CDR1 is LNHDA and CDR2 is SQIVND (reference sequence). The CDR3 consists of 15 residues. With 6 bases removed from V and 0 bases from J, the gap between germline ends came to 11 bases. In nucleotides, the CDR3 is TGTGCCAGTAGACTCGACCGTGCAACTAATGAAAAACTGTTTTTT. Translating gives CASRLDRATNEKLFF.

This chain joins TRBV13 and TRBJ1-1; D gene uncertain. Germline V lookup: CDR1 PRHDT, CDR2 FYEKMQ (reference sequence). The length of the CDR3 is 13 residues. V shed 3 bases and J shed 4 bases, with 9 bases lying between them. The CDR3 region is CASSFRGSTEAFF. CDR3 in DNA: TGTGCCAGCAGCTTCCGCGGGAGCACTGAAGCTTTCTTT.

This clone was seen a few times. The chain recombines TRBV18 with TRBJ1-5; the match to TRBD1 covers 7 bases. The CDR3 sequence is 14 residues long. Per germline, CDR1 KGHSH and CDR2 LQKENI. V lost 6 bases and J lost 6; bases outside the gene matches: 8. The chain's CDR3 is CASSLQGEVQPQHF. The CDR3 nucleotides are TGTGCCAGCTCCCTTCAGGGGGAGGTTCAGCCCCAGCATTTT.

This chain uses TRBV6-1 with TRBJ1-6, with D tentatively TRBD1 (5 bases). V shed 2 bases and J shed 7 bases, with 9 bases lying between them. Germline V gene lookup returns CDR1 MNHNS and CDR2 SASEGT. CDR3 size: 14 residues. The CDR3 loop reads CASSENRLNSPLHF. CDR3 coding DNA: TGTGCCAGCAGTGAAAACAGGCTCAATTCACCCCTCCACTTT.

This chain links TRBV19 with TRBJ2-5, with 11 nucleotides matching TRBD2. From germline, CDR1 is LNHDA and CDR2 SQIVND (reference sequence). After removal of 1 base from V and 7 bases from J, the junction contained 8 bases not matched to a gene. The CDR3 is 16 amino acids. DNA of the CDR3: TGTGCCAGTAGTATAGGAATAGCGGGGGGGAGAGTGACCCAGTACTTC. Translating gives CASSIGIAGGRVTQYF.

The rearrangement links TRBV5-1 to TRBJ2-1, with 7 bases fitting TRBD2. The CDR3 sequence is 17 residues long. Germline V gene lookup returns CDR1 SGHRS and CDR2 YFSETQ. J was trimmed by 0 bases and V by 2 bases; bases with no gene match: 8. For the CDR3, the DNA is TGCGCCAGCAGCTTCGATCGATCGGGGGGCTCCTACAATGAGCAGTTCTTC. Translating gives CASSFDRSGGSYNEQFF. Complete variable domain (other parts from reference TRBV5-1 and TRBJ2-1): KAGVTQTPRYLIKTRGQQVTLSCSPISGHRSVSWYQQTPGQGLQFLFEYFSETQRNKGNFPGRFSGRQFSNSRSEMNVSTLELGDSALYLCASSFDRSGGSYNEQFFGPGTRLTVL.

The chain links TRBV19 to TRBJ1-1, with D possibly matching TRBD1 (5 bases). Germline V gene data show CDR1 as LNHDA and CDR2 as SQIVND (reference sequence). Trimming left V 5 bases short and J 10 bases short, with 17 bases between. This CDR3 is built from 13 residues. CDR3 DNA sequence: TGTGCCAGTAGTGGGGGGGTTGAAACGGGAGCTTTCTTT. This codes for CASSGGVETGAFF. The full variable domain, rest sourced from reference TRBV19 and TRBJ1-1, is DGGITQSPKYLFRKEGQNVTLSCEQNLNHDAMYWYRQDPGQGLRLIYYSQIVNDFQKGDIAEGYSVSREKKESFPLTVTSAQKNPTAFYLCASSGGVETGAFFGQGTRLTVV.

The DNA for the CDR3 is TGTGCCAGCAGGGAGAATATGTGGGACAGCTATCAGCCCCAGCATTTT. Amino acids: CASRENMWDSYQPQHF. The J gene is TRBJ1-5, the V gene TRBV25-1, with 7 nucleotides matching TRBD1. In germline, CDR1 is MGHDK, CDR2 SYGVNS. The CDR3 is 16 amino acids. V was clipped by 6 bases and J by 5 bases; unmatched bases: 13.

The chain combines TRBV6-5 with TRBJ2-1, with 12 bases identical to TRBD2. The CDR3 has 15 amino acids. From germline, CDR1 is MNHEY and CDR2 SVGAGI. Trimming removed 7 bases from V and 3 bases from J; junction bases left unmatched: 4. The CDR3 coding sequence is TGTGCCAGCACCAAGACTAGCGGGGGCTACAATGAGCAGTTCTTC. Its translation: CASTKTSGGYNEQFF.

The V and J genes are TRBV7-9 and TRBJ2-7, with TRBD1 as a possible D gene (5 bases). The germline CDR1 and CDR2 sequences are SEHNR and FQNEAQ (reference sequence). V was pared by 4 bases and J by 0 bases, with 10 bases between. There are 14 residues in the CDR3. The CDR3 loop reads CASSSTASSYEQYF. The CDR3 DNA reads as TGTGCCAGCAGCTCGACAGCGAGCTCCTACGAGCAGTACTTC.

The gene calls are TRBV7-9 and TRBJ1-6, with 10 bases aligning to TRBD1. This CDR3 region has 16 residues. The J segment lost 8 bases and the V segment lost 5 bases, leaving 9 bases of the junction unmatched. CDR1 and CDR2 from the germline V gene are SEHNR and FQNEAQ (reference sequence). CDR3 coding DNA: TGTGCCAGCAGCACCCGACAGGGGGCCGGTGATTCACCCCTCCACTTT. It is translated as CASSTRQGAGDSPLHF.

Notes on this clone: This likely comes from a read error, as the CDR3 has no conserved phenylalanine or tryptophan at its end. No DNA is shown, since the ends of the CDR3 on it are uncertain; the CDR3 is the one TCRdb lists. This chain connects TRBV7-3 to TRBJ1-2; the D segment call TRBD1 is taken from the table without a DNA check. The CDR3 spans 13 residues, counting both ends. Germline assignment: CDR1 SGHTA and CDR2 FQGTGA. The CDR3 reads CASSFLGTALSIL.

This clone was counted between two and nine times. V and J are TRBV6-2 or TRBV6-3 and TRBJ2-5; a possible D gene is TRBD1 (6 bases). Per the germline V gene, CDR1 is MNHEY and CDR2 is SVGEGT. CDR3 length equals 14 residues. With 5 bases removed from V and 4 bases from J, the gap between germline ends came to 14 bases. CDR3 bases: TGTGCCAGCAGTAGGCCAGGGGAGAGAGAGACCCAGTACTTC. It yields the protein CASSRPGERETQYF.

This chain connects TRBV6-2 or TRBV6-3 to TRBJ1-4, with D unresolved. The CDR3 contains 13 residues. The V gene lost 4 bases and the J gene lost 8 bases, with 11 bases spanning the gap. Germline CDR1 is MNHEY and CDR2 is SVGEGT. The CDR3 DNA reads TGTGCCAGCAGTTTAGCGATGAGAGAAAAACTGTTTTTT. This translates into CASSLAMREKLFF.

This clone was observed once. The V gene is TRBV7-2, the J gene TRBJ1-2, with 11 bases identical to TRBD1. V shed 1 base, J shed 4 bases, and the junction held 2 bases outside the gene matches. Germline CDR1 and CDR2: SGHTA and FQGNSA. CDR3 length: 15 residues. CDR3 protein: CASSLGTGGFYGYTF. In nucleotides, the CDR3 is TGTGCCAGCAGCTTAGGGACAGGGGGCTTCTATGGCTACACCTTC.

The chain links TRBV3-1 (or the pseudogene TRBV3-2) to TRBJ1-1; no definite D call. Trimming shortened V by 1 base and J by 2 bases, and 8 bases separated the two germline ends. Germline V lookup: CDR1 LGHDT, CDR2 YNNKEL (reference sequence). The CDR3 is 14 amino acids. CDR3 sequence: CASSQVTGNTEAFF. The CDR3 DNA sequence: TGTGCCAGCAGCCAAGTTACGGGAAACACTGAAGCTTTCTTT.